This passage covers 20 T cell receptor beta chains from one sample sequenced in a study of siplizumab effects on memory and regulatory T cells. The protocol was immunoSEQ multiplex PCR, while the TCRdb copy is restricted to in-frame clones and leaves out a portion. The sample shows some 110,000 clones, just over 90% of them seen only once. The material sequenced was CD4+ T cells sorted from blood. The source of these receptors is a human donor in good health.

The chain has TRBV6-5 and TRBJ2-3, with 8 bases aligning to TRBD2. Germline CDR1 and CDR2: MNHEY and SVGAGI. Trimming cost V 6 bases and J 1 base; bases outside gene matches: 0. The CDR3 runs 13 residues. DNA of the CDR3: TGTGCCAGCAGAGCGGGGGGCACAGATACGCAGTATTTT. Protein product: CASRAGGTDTQYF.

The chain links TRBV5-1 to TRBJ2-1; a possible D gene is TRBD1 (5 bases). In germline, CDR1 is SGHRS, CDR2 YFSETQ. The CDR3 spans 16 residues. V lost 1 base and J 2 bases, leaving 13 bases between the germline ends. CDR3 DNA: TGCGCCAGCAGCTTGTCCGAACAGGACACCTACAATGAGCAGTTCTTC. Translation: CASSLSEQDTYNEQFF.

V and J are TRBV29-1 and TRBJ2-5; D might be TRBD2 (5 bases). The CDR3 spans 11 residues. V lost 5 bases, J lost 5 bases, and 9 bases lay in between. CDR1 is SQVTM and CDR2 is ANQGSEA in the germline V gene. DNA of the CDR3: TGCAGCGTTTCCGGGAAGGAGACCCAGTACTTC. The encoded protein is CSVSGKETQYF. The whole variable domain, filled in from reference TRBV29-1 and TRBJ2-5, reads SAVISQKPSRDICQRGTSLTIQCQVDSQVTMMFWYRQQPGQSLTLIATANQGSEATYESGFVIDKFPISRPNLTFSTLTVSNMSPEDSSIYLCSVSGKETQYFGPGTRLLVL.

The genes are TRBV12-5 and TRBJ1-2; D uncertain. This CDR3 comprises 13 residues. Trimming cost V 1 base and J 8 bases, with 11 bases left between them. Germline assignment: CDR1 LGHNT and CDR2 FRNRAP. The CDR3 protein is CASGLGRFSGYTF. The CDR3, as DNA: TGTGCTAGTGGTTTGGGCCGGTTCAGCGGCTACACCTTC.

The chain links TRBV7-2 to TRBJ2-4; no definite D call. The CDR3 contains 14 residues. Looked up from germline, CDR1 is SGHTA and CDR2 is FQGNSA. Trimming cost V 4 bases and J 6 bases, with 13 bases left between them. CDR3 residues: CASSSRAAGNIQYF. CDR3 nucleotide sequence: TGTGCCAGCAGCTCCCGGGCGGCCGGAAACATTCAGTACTTC.

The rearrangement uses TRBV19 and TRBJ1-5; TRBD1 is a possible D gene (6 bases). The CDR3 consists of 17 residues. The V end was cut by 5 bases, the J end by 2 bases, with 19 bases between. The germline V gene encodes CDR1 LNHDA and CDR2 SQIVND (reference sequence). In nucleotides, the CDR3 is TGTGCCAGTAGTTTGAATCAGGGGAGATCGCGCAATCAGCCCCAGCATTTT. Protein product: CASSLNQGRSRNQPQHF. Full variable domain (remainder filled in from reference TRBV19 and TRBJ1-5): DGGITQSPKYLFRKEGQNVTLSCEQNLNHDAMYWYRQDPGQGLRLIYYSQIVNDFQKGDIAEGYSVSREKKESFPLTVTSAQKNPTAFYLCASSLNQGRSRNQPQHFGDGTRLSIL.

The DNA of the CDR3 is TGTGCCAGCAGTTATAGGACAGATCCGGAATACGAGCAGTACTTC. Protein: CASSYRTDPEYEQYF. J is TRBJ2-7 and V is TRBV6-6; a possible D gene is TRBD1 (6 bases). Germline V gives CDR1 MNHNY, CDR2 SVGAGI (reference sequence). The CDR3 covers 15 residues. V was pared by 3 bases and J by 4 bases, with 16 bases between.

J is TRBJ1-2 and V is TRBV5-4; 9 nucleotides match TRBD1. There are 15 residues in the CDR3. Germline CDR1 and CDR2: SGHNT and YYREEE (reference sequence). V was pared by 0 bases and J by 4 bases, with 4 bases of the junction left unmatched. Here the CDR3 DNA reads TGTGCCAGCAGCTTGGGGGGGACAGGGATCTATGGCTACACCTTC. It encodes CASSLGGTGIYGYTF.

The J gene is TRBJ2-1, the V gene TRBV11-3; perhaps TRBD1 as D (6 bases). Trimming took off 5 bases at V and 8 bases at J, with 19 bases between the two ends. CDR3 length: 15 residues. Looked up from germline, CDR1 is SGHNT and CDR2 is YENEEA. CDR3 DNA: TGTGCCAGCAGCCAATTCGGGACAACGGACCATGAGCAGTTCTTC. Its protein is CASSQFGTTDHEQFF.

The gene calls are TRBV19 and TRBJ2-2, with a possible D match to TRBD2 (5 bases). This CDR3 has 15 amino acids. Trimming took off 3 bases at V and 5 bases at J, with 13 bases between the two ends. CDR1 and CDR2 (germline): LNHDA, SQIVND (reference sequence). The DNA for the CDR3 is TGTGCCAGTAGTATTGCACGGGGAAGTACCGGGGAGCTGTTTTTT. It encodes CASSIARGSTGELFF.

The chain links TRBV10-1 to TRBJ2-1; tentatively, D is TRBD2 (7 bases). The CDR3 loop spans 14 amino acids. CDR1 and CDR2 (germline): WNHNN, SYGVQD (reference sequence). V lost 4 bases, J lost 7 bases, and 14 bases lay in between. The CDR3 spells CASSVGGLSNEQFF. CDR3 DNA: TGCGCCAGCAGTGTGGGGGGGCTTTCAAATGAGCAGTTCTTC.

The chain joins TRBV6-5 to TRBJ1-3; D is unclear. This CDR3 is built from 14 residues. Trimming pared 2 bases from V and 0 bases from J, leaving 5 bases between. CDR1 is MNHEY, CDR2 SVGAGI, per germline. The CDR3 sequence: CASSYMASGNTIYF. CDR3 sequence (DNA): TGTGCCAGCAGTTACATGGCCTCTGGAAACACCATATATTTT.

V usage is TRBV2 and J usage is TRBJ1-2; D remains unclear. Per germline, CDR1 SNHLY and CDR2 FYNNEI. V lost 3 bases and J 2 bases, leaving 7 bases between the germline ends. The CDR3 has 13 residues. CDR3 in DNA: TGTGCCAGCAGTGAGATGGGGAACTATGGCTACACCTTC. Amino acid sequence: CASSEMGNYGYTF.

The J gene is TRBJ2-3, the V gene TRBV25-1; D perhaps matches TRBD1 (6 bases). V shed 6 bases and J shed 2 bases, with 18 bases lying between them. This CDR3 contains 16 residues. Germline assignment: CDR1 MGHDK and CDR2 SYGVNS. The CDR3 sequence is CASSSYRGHFTDTQYF. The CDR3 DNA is TGTGCCAGCAGCTCATATCGGGGACACTTCACAGATACGCAGTATTTT.

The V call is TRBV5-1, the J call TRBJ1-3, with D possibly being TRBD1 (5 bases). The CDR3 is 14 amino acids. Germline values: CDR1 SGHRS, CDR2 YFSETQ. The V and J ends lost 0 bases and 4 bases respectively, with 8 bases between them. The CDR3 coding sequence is TGCGCCAGCAGCTTGGTCGGGGACGGAAACACCATATATTTT. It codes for CASSLVGDGNTIYF.

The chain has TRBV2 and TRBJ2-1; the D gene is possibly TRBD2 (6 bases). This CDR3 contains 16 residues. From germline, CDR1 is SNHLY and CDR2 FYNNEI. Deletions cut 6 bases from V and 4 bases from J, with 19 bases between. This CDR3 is CASRIPGGRSYNEQFF. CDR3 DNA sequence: TGTGCCAGCAGGATTCCCGGGGGTAGAAGTTACAATGAGCAGTTCTTC. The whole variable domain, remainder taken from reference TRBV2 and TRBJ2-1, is EPEVTQTPSHQVTQMGQEVILRCVPISNHLYFYWYRQILGQKVEFLVSFYNNEISEKSEIFDDQFSVERPDGSNFTLKIRSTKLEDSAMYFCASRIPGGRSYNEQFFGPGTRLTVL.

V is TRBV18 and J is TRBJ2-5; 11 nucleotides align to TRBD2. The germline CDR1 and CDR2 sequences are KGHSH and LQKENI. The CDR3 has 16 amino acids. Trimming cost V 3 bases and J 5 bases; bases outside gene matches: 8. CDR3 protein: CASSPATSGGSETQYF. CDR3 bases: TGTGCCAGCTCACCCGCCACTAGCGGGGGTTCCGAGACCCAGTACTTC.

CDR3 amino acids: CASAWTGTYNEQFF. The CDR3 coding sequence is TGTGCCAGCGCATGGACAGGGACTTACAATGAGCAGTTCTTC. The gene calls are TRBV18 and TRBJ2-1; 8 nucleotides agree with TRBD1. With 8 bases clipped from V and 4 bases from J, the junction kept 7 bases outside the gene matches. The CDR3 loop spans 14 amino acids. CDR1 is KGHSH and CDR2 is LQKENI in the germline V gene.

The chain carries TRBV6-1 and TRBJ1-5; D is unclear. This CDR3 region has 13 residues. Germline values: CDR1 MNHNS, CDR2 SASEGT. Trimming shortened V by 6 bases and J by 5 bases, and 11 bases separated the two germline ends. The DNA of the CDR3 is TGTGCCAGCAGATGGACGGCGGATCAGCCCCAGCATTTT. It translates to CASRWTADQPQHF.

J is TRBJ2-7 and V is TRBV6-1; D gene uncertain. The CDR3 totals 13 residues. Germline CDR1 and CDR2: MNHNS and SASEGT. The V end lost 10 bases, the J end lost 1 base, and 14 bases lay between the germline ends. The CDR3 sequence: CATKRGGSYEQYF. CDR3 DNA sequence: TGTGCCACCAAGAGAGGCGGATCCTACGAGCAGTACTTC.